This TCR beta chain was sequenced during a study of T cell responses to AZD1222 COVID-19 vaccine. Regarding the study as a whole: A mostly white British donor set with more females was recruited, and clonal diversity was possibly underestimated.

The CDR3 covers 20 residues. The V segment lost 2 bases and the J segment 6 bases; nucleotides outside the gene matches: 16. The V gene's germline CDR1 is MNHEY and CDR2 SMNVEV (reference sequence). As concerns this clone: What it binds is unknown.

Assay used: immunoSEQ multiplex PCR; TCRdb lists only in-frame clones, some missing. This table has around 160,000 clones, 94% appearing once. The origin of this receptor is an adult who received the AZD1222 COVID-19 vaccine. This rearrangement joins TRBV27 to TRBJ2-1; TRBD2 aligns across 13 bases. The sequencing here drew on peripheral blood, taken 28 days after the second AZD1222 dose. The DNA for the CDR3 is TGTGCCAGCAGTTTAAGACAGACCAGAGGACTAGCGGGAGTATTCAATGAGCAGTTCTTC. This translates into CASSLRQTRGLAGVFNEQFF.